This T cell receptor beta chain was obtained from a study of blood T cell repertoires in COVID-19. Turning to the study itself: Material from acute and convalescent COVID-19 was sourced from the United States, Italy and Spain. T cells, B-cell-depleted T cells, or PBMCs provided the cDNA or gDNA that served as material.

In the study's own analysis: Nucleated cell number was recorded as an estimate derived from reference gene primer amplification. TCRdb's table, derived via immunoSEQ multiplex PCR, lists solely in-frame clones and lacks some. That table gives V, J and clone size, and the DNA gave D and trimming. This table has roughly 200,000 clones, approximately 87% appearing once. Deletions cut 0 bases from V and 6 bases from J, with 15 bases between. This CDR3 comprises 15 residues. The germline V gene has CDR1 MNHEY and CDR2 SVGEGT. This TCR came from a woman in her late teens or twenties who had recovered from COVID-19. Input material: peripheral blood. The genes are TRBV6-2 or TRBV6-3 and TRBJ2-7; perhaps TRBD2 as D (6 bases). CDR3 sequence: CASSYSTRWGLEQYV. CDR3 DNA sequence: TGTGCCAGCAGTTACTCGACCCGGTGGGGACTCGAGCAGTACGTC.